The clone carrying this T cell receptor beta chain was counted only a few times. As originally analysed: Estimation of nucleated cell counts was performed using reference gene primer amplification. Produced via immunoSEQ multiplex PCR; TCRdb's table is partial and in-frame only. V, J and clone size are taken as reported in that table, and D and trimming were inferred from the DNA itself. This repertoire shows roughly 200,000 clones, around 86% found once; its top ten account for around 3%. The data originate from a study of blood T cell repertoires in COVID-19. On the study more broadly: The cDNA or gDNA used as material had been derived from T cells, B-cell-depleted T cells, or PBMCs.

The V gene lost 0 bases and the J gene lost 6 bases, with 15 bases spanning the gap. The germline CDR1 and CDR2 sequences are GTSNPN and SVGIG (reference sequence). The CDR3 length is 14 residues. Source material: peripheral blood. This receptor was obtained from a man aged 60-69 years with acute or convalescent COVID-19. The rearrangement links TRBV30 to TRBJ2-7, with D hard to call. The CDR3 sequence is CAWSVVTAVGEQYF. In DNA, the CDR3 is TGTGCCTGGAGTGTAGTAACAGCAGTCGGCGAGCAGTACTTC.